The 14 T cell receptor beta chains below come from one sample, sequenced in a study of chemoradiotherapy in HPV16-positive cancers. Sequencing was performed with immunoSEQ multiplex PCR; in TCRdb, only in-frame clones are kept and a portion is missing. The table shows under 10,000 clones, with 85% to 90% occurring only once. The sequencing here drew on blood, taken from a patient who underwent chemoradiotherapy. The receptors originated from a human donor with HPV-associated anogenital cancer.

The chain links TRBV15 to TRBJ2-7; no definite D call. Germline CDR1 is LNHNV and CDR2 is YYDKDF (reference sequence). There are 13 residues in the CDR3. The V end lost 3 bases, the J end lost 5 bases, and 11 bases lay between the germline ends. CDR3 region: CATSRDYRNEQYF. The CDR3, as DNA: TGTGCCACCAGCAGGGATTATCGTAACGAGCAGTACTTC.

This clone came up once. V is TRBV15 and J is TRBJ1-1; TRBD1 matches at 7 bases. CDR1 and CDR2 from the germline V gene are LNHNV and YYDKDF (reference sequence). After removal of 1 base from V and 6 bases from J, the junction contained 5 bases not matched to a gene. CDR3 length: 14 residues. CDR3 nucleotides: TGTGCCACCAGCAGAGGTGAGGGGGCGGCTGAAGCTTTCTTT. It is translated as CATSRGEGAAEAFF.

The table lists this clone with a few counts. The genes are TRBV7-8 and TRBJ2-5; 14 bases are a match to TRBD2. CDR3 length: 18 residues. V was pared by 3 bases and J by 5 bases, with 11 bases of the junction left unmatched. Germline values: CDR1 SGHVS, CDR2 FQNEAQ. DNA for the CDR3: TGTGCCAGCAGCTTCTCGCGCAGACTAGCGGGGGGGCAGGAGACCCAGTACTTC. This codes for CASSFSRRLAGGQETQYF.

The rearrangement joins TRBV19 to TRBJ1-2, with TRBD1 as a possible D gene (6 bases). The CDR3 contains 14 residues. CDR1 is LNHDA, CDR2 SQIVND, per germline (reference sequence). V was clipped by 3 bases and J by 9 bases, with 17 bases between them. The CDR3 protein is CASSIMVQGKSYTF. Written as DNA, the CDR3 is TGTGCCAGTAGTATTATGGTCCAGGGGAAAAGCTACACCTTC.

The chain employs TRBV10-3 and TRBJ2-3; TRBD2 aligns across 9 bases. CDR1 is ENHRY, CDR2 SYGVKD, per germline. The junction had 1 base not matched to a gene; V was cut back by 3 bases and J by 0 bases. CDR3 length: 15 amino acids. The CDR3 loop is CAISEAGGSTDTQYF. The CDR3 DNA is TGTGCCATCAGTGAAGCGGGGGGTAGCACAGATACGCAGTATTTT.

The chain joins TRBV27 to TRBJ1-5; D might be TRBD1 (5 bases). The CDR3 is 16 amino acids. V lost 5 bases and J lost 0, with 14 bases in between. CDR1 is MNHEY, CDR2 SMNVEV, per germline (reference sequence). In DNA form, the CDR3 reads TGTGCCAGCAGTCCCGGGACGCAGTATAGCAATCAGCCCCAGCATTTT. The encoded protein is CASSPGTQYSNQPQHF.

This chain links TRBV7-2 with TRBJ1-1, with D maybe TRBD1 (5 bases). V was pared by 4 bases and J by 0 bases, with 9 bases between. The CDR3 is 14 residues long. The germline V gene encodes CDR1 SGHTA and CDR2 FQGNSA. CDR3 sequence: CASSSGPLNTEAFF. In DNA, the CDR3 is TGTGCCAGCAGCTCGGGACCCCTGAACACTGAAGCTTTCTTT.

The chain recombines TRBV7-9 with TRBJ2-3, with TRBD2 as a possible D gene (6 bases). Germline V CDR1 and CDR2: SEHNR, FQNEAQ (reference sequence). V lost 4 bases, J lost 0 bases, and 14 bases lay in between. The CDR3 extends over 16 amino acids. The DNA of the CDR3 is TGTGCCAGCAGCTCCCCTTCAACTAGCAGCACAGATACGCAGTATTTT. Its translation is CASSSPSTSSTDTQYF.

V usage is TRBV5-5 and J usage is TRBJ2-7; TRBD2 agrees at 15 bases. CDR3 length: 17 residues. CDR1 is SGHKS, CDR2 YYEKEE, per germline (reference sequence). V was pared by 2 bases and J by 5 bases, with 8 bases of the junction left unmatched. CDR3 loop: CASSFKGLAGGLNEQYF. The CDR3 DNA is TGTGCCAGCAGCTTCAAGGGACTAGCGGGAGGTCTCAACGAGCAGTACTTC.

This rearrangement joins TRBV18 to TRBJ2-7, with 7 bases that match TRBD1. The CDR3 spans 14 residues. Germline CDR1 KGHSH, CDR2 LQKENI. Trimming cost V 3 bases and J 2 bases; bases outside gene matches: 4. The CDR3 loop reads CASSPSTGPYEQYF. DNA for the CDR3: TGTGCCAGCTCACCCTCGACAGGGCCCTACGAGCAGTACTTC.

The chain recombines TRBV27 with TRBJ1-1; 7 positions match TRBD1. CDR3 length equals 20 residues. Germline CDR1 reads MNHEY; CDR2 reads SMNVEV (reference sequence). Trimming removed 2 bases from V and 0 bases from J; junction bases left unmatched: 18. CDR3 residues: CASSLAYSPLLTGLNTEAFF. CDR3 DNA: TGTGCCAGCAGTTTAGCCTATTCCCCTCTTTTGACAGGGTTGAACACTGAAGCTTTCTTT.

The CDR3 DNA is TGTGCCATCAGTGAGTCTACACTGGAAGAGACCCAGTACTTC. Amino acids: CAISESTLEETQYF. The chain uses TRBV10-3 and TRBJ2-5; D unclear. Trimming removed 0 bases from V and 3 bases from J, with 8 bases in between. Germline values: CDR1 ENHRY, CDR2 SYGVKD. The CDR3 runs 14 residues.

The rearrangement joins TRBV11-2 to TRBJ1-2; D not certain. The CDR3 consists of 12 residues. Germline lookup yields CDR1 SGHAT and CDR2 FQNNGV. V lost 1 base and J 8 bases, leaving 8 bases between the germline ends. CDR3 sequence: CASSLVYSGYTF. The CDR3 DNA follows: TGTGCCAGCAGCTTAGTTTACAGCGGCTACACCTTC.

The chain joins TRBV19 to TRBJ2-7; D possibly corresponds to TRBD1 (6 bases). V was clipped by 8 bases and J by 2 bases, with 16 bases between them. The germline V gene encodes CDR1 LNHDA and CDR2 SQIVND (reference sequence). This CDR3 contains 14 residues. The CDR3 reads CASSPVRGPYEQYF. In DNA form, the CDR3 reads TGTGCCAGTTCCCCCGTCAGGGGACCCTACGAGCAGTACTTC.